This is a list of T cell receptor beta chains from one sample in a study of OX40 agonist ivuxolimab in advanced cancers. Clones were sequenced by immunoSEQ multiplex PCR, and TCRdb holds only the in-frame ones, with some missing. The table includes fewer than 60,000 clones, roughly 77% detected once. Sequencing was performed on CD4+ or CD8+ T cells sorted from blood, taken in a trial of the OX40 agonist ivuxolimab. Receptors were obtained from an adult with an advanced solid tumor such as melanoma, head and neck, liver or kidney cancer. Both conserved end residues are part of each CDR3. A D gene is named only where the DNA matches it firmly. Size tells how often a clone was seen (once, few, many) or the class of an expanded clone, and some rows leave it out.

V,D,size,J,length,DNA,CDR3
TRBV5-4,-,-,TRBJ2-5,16,TGTGCCAGCAGTACGAGAGGACAGCGATCGCAAGAGACCCAGTACTTC,CASSTRGQRSQETQYF
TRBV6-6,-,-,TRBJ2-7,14,TGTGCCAGCAGTAGTGGGGGCAGGGGCTACGAGCAGTACTTC,CASSSGGRGYEQYF
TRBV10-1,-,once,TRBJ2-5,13,TGCGCCAGCAGTGATACTCCCGCGGAGACCCAGTACTTC,CASSDTPAETQYF
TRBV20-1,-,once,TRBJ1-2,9,TGCAGTGCTCAGAGGGGCTACACCTTC,CSAQRGYTF
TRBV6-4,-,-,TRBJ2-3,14,TGTGCCATTCTACTAGGGGATCGCACAGATACGCAGTATTTT,CAILLGDRTDTQYF
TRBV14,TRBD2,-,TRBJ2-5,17,TGTGCCAGCAGCCAATGGGAGAAACTAGCGGCCCAAGAGACCCAGTACTTC,CASSQWEKLAAQETQYF
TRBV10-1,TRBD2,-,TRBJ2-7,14,TGCGCCAGCAGTGAGAGCGGCGGGGGGCGCGAGCAGTACTTC,CASSESGGGREQYF
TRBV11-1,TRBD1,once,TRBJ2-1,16,TGTGCCAGCAGCCGCCAGTCCGGGACAGGGGTGAATGAGCAGTTCTTC,CASSRQSGTGVNEQFF
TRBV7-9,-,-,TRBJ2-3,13,TGTGCCAGCAGCTTAGACGGAGGGGATACGCAGTATTTT,CASSLDGGDTQYF
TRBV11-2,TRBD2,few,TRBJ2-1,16,TGTGCCAGCAGGCCAAGCGGGACGGCCCCGTACAATGAGCAGTTCTTC,CASRPSGTAPYNEQFF
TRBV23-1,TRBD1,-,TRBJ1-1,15,TGCGCCAGCAGTCAATTGGGACAGGGGAAAACTGAAGCTTTCTTT,CASSQLGQGKTEAFF
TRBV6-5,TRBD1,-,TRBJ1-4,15,TGTGCCAGCAGTTCAAGGGACAGGGTACATGAAAAACTGTTTTTT,CASSSRDRVHEKLFF
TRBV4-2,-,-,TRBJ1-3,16,TGTGCCAGCAGCCAAGAGGGTCGAAGGGCTGGAAACACCATATATTTT,CASSQEGRRAGNTIYF
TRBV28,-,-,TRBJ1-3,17,TGTGCCAGCAGTTTATTTACCCTAAGGGACTCTGGAAACACCATATATTTT,CASSLFTLRDSGNTIYF
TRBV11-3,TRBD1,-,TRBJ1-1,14,TGTGCCAGCAGCTTAGATCCGGGACAGGCAGGGGCTTTCTTT,CASSLDPGQAGAFF
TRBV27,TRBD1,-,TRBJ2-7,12,TGTGCCAGCAGTCACAGGGGCTACGAGCAGTACTTC,CASSHRGYEQYF
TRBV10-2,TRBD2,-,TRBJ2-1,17,TGCGCCAGCAGTGAGTGGTCCGGGCGGGGGGGCTACAATGAGCAGTTCTTC,CASSEWSGRGGYNEQFF
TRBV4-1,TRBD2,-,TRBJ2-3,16,TGCGCCAGCAGCCAATCTAGCGGGGAAAACACAGATACGCAGTATTTT,CASSQSSGENTDTQYF
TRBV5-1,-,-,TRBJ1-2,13,TGCGCCAGCAGCTTGGACAGTACCTATGGCTACACCTTC,CASSLDSTYGYTF
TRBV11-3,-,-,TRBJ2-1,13,TGTGCCAGCAGCTCGTCGACGGTGGGGGAGCAGTTCTTC,CASSSSTVGEQFF
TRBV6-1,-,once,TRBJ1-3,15,TGTGCCAGCAGTGATGCGTCAGGGTCAGGAAACACCATATATTTT,CASSDASGSGNTIYF
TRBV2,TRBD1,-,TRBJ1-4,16,TGTGCCAGCAGTGGCCCTTACAGGGGTGAGGGTGAAAAACTGTTTTTT,CASSGPYRGEGEKLFF
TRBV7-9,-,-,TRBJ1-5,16,TGTGCCAGCAGCTCAAAGACCCTCGGGGGCAATCAGCCCCAGCATTTT,CASSSKTLGGNQPQHF
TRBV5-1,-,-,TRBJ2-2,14,TGCGCCAGCAGGGGCGAAACGGACACCGGGGAGCTGTTTTTT,CASRGETDTGELFF
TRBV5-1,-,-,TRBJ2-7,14,TGCGCCAGCAGCTTGGGACAGCGCCGCTACGAGCAGTACTTC,CASSLGQRRYEQYF
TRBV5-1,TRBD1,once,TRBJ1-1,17,TGCGCCAGCAGCTTTGGGGACAGGGGGCTGGTGGGCACTGAAGCTTTCTTT,CASSFGDRGLVGTEAFF
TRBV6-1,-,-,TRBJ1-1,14,TGTGCCAGTGCACAGGCGAACATGAACACTGAAGCTTTCTTT,CASAQANMNTEAFF
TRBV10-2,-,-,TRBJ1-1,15,TGCGCCAGCAGCGAACTGAGGGGGGGAGACACTGAAGCTTTCTTT,CASSELRGGDTEAFF
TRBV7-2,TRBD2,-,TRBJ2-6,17,TGTGCCAGCAGCGGCAGCGGGGGAAAAGCTGGGGCCAACGTCCTGACTTTC,CASSGSGGKAGANVLTF
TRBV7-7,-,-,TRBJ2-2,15,TGTGCCAGCAGCTTAGGACAGCCGAACACCGGGGAGCTGTTTTTT,CASSLGQPNTGELFF
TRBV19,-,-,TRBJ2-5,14,TGTGCCAGTAGTAAAGGGGGGGCCTCAGAGACCCAGTACTTC,CASSKGGASETQYF
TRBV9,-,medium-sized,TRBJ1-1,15,TGTGCCAGCAGCGTAGTCAGTGGACTGAACACTGAAGCTTTCTTT,CASSVVSGLNTEAFF
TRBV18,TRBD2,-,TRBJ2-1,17,TGTGCCAGCTCACCACTCGGGGGGACTAGCGGGTTCAATGAGCAGTTCTTC,CASSPLGGTSGFNEQFF
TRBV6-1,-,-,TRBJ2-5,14,TGTGCCAGCAGTGAAATGGCTGCGTTGGAGACCCAGTACTTC,CASSEMAALETQYF
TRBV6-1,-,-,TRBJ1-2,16,TGTGCCAGCAGTGAAGATCCGCCGTGGTGGAGTGAGGGCTACACCTTC,CASSEDPPWWSEGYTF
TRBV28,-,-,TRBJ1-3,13,TGTGCCAGCAGTTTTAGGGTCGGAAACACCATATATTTT,CASSFRVGNTIYF
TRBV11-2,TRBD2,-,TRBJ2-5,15,TGTGCCAGCAGCATAACTAGCGGGGCCATTGAGACCCAGTACTTC,CASSITSGAIETQYF
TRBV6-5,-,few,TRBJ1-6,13,TGTGCCAGCAGTCGACGGACACCCCCCACCCTCCACTTT,CASSRRTPPTLHF
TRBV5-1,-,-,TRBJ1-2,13,TGCGCCAGCAGCCCGGACACCCCGGGTGGCTACACCTTC,CASSPDTPGGYTF
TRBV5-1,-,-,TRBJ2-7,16,TGCGCCAGCAGCCAGGAGTACCGACAGAAGGTCTACGAGCAGTACTTC,CASSQEYRQKVYEQYF
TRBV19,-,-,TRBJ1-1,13,TGTGCCAGTAGAATAACAGGGAACACTGAAGCTTTCTTT,CASRITGNTEAFF
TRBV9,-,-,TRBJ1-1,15,TGTGCCAGCAGCGTAGTTTCGGGGTCGAACACTGAAGCTTTCTTT,CASSVVSGSNTEAFF